This T cell receptor beta chain was profiled in a study of response to subunit inactivated influenza vaccine. Overall study results and limits: The study's authors posited that every seasonal influenza vaccination enlists few new T cells.

This clonotype was recorded many times. Its cognate antigen is unknown. V was pared by 1 base and J by 6 bases, with 13 bases between. The CDR3 has 15 amino acids. The germline V gene has CDR1 LGHNA and CDR2 YSLEER. TCRdb re-derived calls from the RT-PCR reads in MiXCR, one entry per CDR3 protein. Counted here are fewer than 700,000 distinct CDR3 sequences, 13% occurring once; the ten biggest clones make up about an eighth. Sequenced here: PBMCs from blood, sampled about 40 days after vaccination. The clonotype originates from a man aged 50-60 years who received an inactivated influenza vaccine. The chain has TRBV4-3 and TRBJ2-1; D is ambiguous. CDR3 protein: CASSQGGSLPNEQFF. The CDR3 DNA reads TGCGCCAGCAGCCAAGGCGGCTCCCTGCCCAATGAGCAGTTCTTC.